This TCR beta chain was recovered during a study of blood T cell repertoires in COVID-19. Study-wide context: The cDNA or gDNA used as material had been derived from T cells, B-cell-depleted T cells, or PBMCs.

Methods used by the authors: Amplification with reference gene primers provided the estimates of nucleated cell counts. The repertoire was sequenced with immunoSEQ multiplex PCR; TCRdb's copy has only in-frame clones and lacks some. V and J calls and clone size are copied from that table; D and trimming were computed from the DNA. This sample has 200,000 to 300,000 clones, with 86% found just once. This CDR3 is 14 amino acids long. Trimming pared 5 bases from V and 4 bases from J, leaving 13 bases between. Germline lookup yields CDR1 MNHEY and CDR2 SVGAGI. This clone was observed once. Those who participated ranged in age from about 18 to 89 years and resided in about two dozen US areas. Cohorts were assigned according to the clinical history that participants reported.

This clonotype originated in a woman aged 50 to 60 who had recovered from COVID-19. The gene calls are TRBV6-5 and TRBJ2-3, with no clear D. Material for sequencing was PBMCs or T cells enriched from blood (not recorded which). The CDR3 reads CASSPPWRPDTQYF. For the CDR3, the DNA is TGTGCCAGCAGTCCTCCCTGGCGGCCAGATACGCAGTATTTT.